The 28 T cell receptor beta chains below were found in one sample sequenced in a study of blood T cell repertoires in COVID-19. Assay used: immunoSEQ multiplex PCR; TCRdb lists only in-frame clones, some missing. The data show over 250,000 clones, with 87% seen just once and approximately 5% held by the top ten. What was sequenced was PBMCs or T cells enriched from blood (not recorded which). These receptors all come from a woman aged 25 to 39 who had recovered from COVID-19.

The CDR3 coding sequence is TGCAGCGTTGAACGGACAGGGGTAGTTGGTGGCTACACCTTC. Its protein is CSVERTGVVGGYTF. The chain links TRBV29-1 to TRBJ1-2, with 9 bases that match TRBD1. Germline V gene data show CDR1 as SQVTM and CDR2 as ANQGSEA. The V and J ends lost 2 bases and 7 bases, in that order; junction bases with no gene match: 8. The CDR3 contains 14 residues. Combining the CDR3 with reference TRBV29-1 and TRBJ1-2 gives the whole variable domain SAVISQKPSRDICQRGTSLTIQCQVDSQVTMMFWYRQQPGQSLTLIATANQGSEATYESGFVIDKFPISRPNLTFSTLTVSNMSPEDSSIYLCSVERTGVVGGYTFGSGTRLTVV.

This clone was recorded only once. The rearrangement joins TRBV13 to TRBJ2-1, with D maybe TRBD1 (5 bases). Trimming shortened V by 5 bases and J by 7 bases, and 18 bases separated the two germline ends. Germline-derived CDR1 and CDR2 are PRHDT and FYEKMQ (reference sequence). The CDR3 totals 15 residues. In DNA, the CDR3 is TGTGCCAGCAGCCTACTGCAGGGAAAAGAGAATGAGCAGTTCTTC. Translated, it gives CASSLLQGKENEQFF. Full variable domain (outside the CDR3, taken from reference TRBV13 and TRBJ2-1): AAGVIQSPRHLIKEKRETATLKCYPIPRHDTVYWYQQGPGQDPQFLISFYEKMQSDKGSIPDRFSAQQFSDYHSELNMSSLELGDSALYFCASSLLQGKENEQFFGPGTRLTVL.

This clone has only one observation. In DNA form, the CDR3 reads TGTGCCAGCAGCTTAATATTAGCGGGGGTTTCTTACAATGAGCAGTTCTTC. Residues: CASSLILAGVSYNEQFF. The chain combines TRBV7-2 with TRBJ2-1; 9 nucleotides match TRBD2. Germline-derived CDR1 and CDR2 are SGHTA and FQGNSA. J lost 4 bases, V lost 2 bases, and 9 bases had no gene match. CDR3 length: 17 amino acids.

This sequence joins TRBV7-2 and TRBJ1-1, with D perhaps TRBD1 (6 bases). The germline V and J ends were trimmed by 3 bases and 6 bases, with 14 bases remaining between them. Germline CDR1 is SGHTA and CDR2 is FQGNSA. The CDR3 loop spans 14 amino acids. The CDR3 DNA sequence: TGTGCCAGCAGCTTGCAGGGGCAGGGGTCTGAAGCTTTCTTT. Translating gives CASSLQGQGSEAFF.

This chain uses TRBV28 with TRBJ2-3, with a possible D match to TRBD2 (6 bases). V was pared by 6 bases and J by 5 bases, with 18 bases between. Per the germline V gene, CDR1 is MDHEN and CDR2 is SYDVKM. CDR3 size: 15 residues. The CDR3 region has the DNA TGTGCCAGCAGCCTCAATCCGGGGGTTCAAGATACGCAGTATTTT. Its translation: CASSLNPGVQDTQYF.

The chain has TRBV19 and TRBJ2-5, with 8 bases aligning to TRBD1. V lost 9 bases to trimming and J lost 7 bases; unmatched junction nucleotides: 13. Germline V gene sequence: CDR1 LNHDA, CDR2 SQIVND (reference sequence). The CDR3 covers 14 residues. This chain's CDR3 is CASRITGGLGTQYF. The CDR3 nucleotides are TGTGCCAGCCGAATAACAGGGGGATTGGGGACCCAGTACTTC.

The CDR3 bases are TGTGCCAGCAGGGCCGGGACAGGAGAGACCCAGTACTTC. Translated, it gives CASRAGTGETQYF. The J gene is TRBJ2-5, the V gene TRBV12-3 or TRBV12-4; 8 bases agree with TRBD1. With V trimmed by 6 bases and J by 4 bases, 4 bases remained unmatched. The CDR3 loop spans 13 amino acids.

This clone appeared once. This sequence joins TRBV5-4 and TRBJ2-5; TRBD1 matches at 10 bases. V shed 4 bases and J 5 bases; nucleotides not matched to a gene: 5. The CDR3 length is 14 residues. CDR1 SGHNT and CDR2 YYREEE come from the germline V gene (reference sequence). CDR3 protein: CASSPRTGGETQYF. CDR3 sequence (DNA): TGTGCCAGCAGCCCTCGGACAGGGGGGGAGACCCAGTACTTC.

This clone was observed once. This CDR3 is CASSHDGTGGNQPQHF. In DNA form, the CDR3 reads TGCGCCAGCAGCCACGATGGGACAGGGGGCAATCAGCCCCAGCATTTT. The chain links TRBV4-1 to TRBJ1-5; 10 bases align to TRBD1. J gave up 2 bases and V 3 bases, and 4 bases lay outside the gene matches. The CDR3 has 16 residues. In germline, CDR1 is MGHRA, CDR2 YSYEKL.

The chain carries TRBV28 and TRBJ1-4; 10 nucleotides align to TRBD1. This CDR3 has 16 residues. CDR1 and CDR2 from the germline V gene are MDHEN and SYDVKM. Trimming at V came to 3 bases and at J to 10 bases, leaving 11 bases not matched to a gene. The chain's CDR3 is CASSFRDRGSGPKLFF. The CDR3 DNA sequence: TGTGCCAGCAGTTTTCGGGACAGGGGTTCGGGTCCAAAACTGTTTTTT. The full variable domain, its missing parts supplied by reference TRBV28 and TRBJ1-4, is DVKVTQSSRYLVKRTGEKVFLECVQDMDHENMFWYRQDPGLGLRLIYFSYDVKMKEKGDIPEGYSVSREKKERFSLILESASTNQTSMYLCASSFRDRGSGPKLFFGSGTQLSVL.

This chain connects TRBV28 to TRBJ2-7; tentative D call: TRBD1 (5 bases). Trimming removed 3 bases at V and 0 bases at J, with 18 bases between. The CDR3 runs to 17 residues. Germline values: CDR1 MDHEN, CDR2 SYDVKM. The CDR3 is CASSFKLQDIYSYEQYF. CDR3 nucleotides: TGTGCCAGCAGTTTCAAACTACAGGATATTTACTCCTACGAGCAGTACTTC.

The chain is built from TRBV11-2 and TRBJ2-2; D is ambiguous. V gave up 0 bases and J gave up 3 bases, with 11 bases separating them. CDR1 and CDR2 from the germline V gene are SGHAT and FQNNGV. The CDR3 covers 16 residues. CDR3 loop: CASSLDGQDYTGELFF. The CDR3 DNA sequence: TGTGCCAGCAGCTTAGATGGGCAGGATTACACCGGGGAGCTGTTTTTT.

The chain carries TRBV29-1 and TRBJ2-5; D may be TRBD2 (7 bases). The CDR3 is 14 amino acids. V lost 4 bases to trimming and J lost 2 bases, with 14 bases between them. Germline V gene data show CDR1 as SQVTM and CDR2 as ANQGSEA. CDR3 amino acids: CSVARGASQETQYF. CDR3 bases: TGCAGCGTTGCTCGGGGGGCTAGTCAAGAGACCCAGTACTTC.

J is TRBJ1-4 and V is TRBV7-2, with D possibly being TRBD1 (6 bases). This CDR3 comprises 17 residues. CDR1 is SGHTA and CDR2 is FQGNSA in the germline V gene. V was clipped by 0 bases and J by 7 bases, with 18 bases between them. In nucleotides, the CDR3 is TGTGCCAGCAGCTTAGCGTTCCCCAGGGGATCGGGTGAAAAACTGTTTTTT. The encoded protein is CASSLAFPRGSGEKLFF.

V gene TRBV19 combines with J gene TRBJ1-2, with D possibly TRBD1 on 5 matching bases. V was clipped by 6 bases and J by 0 bases, with 14 bases between them. Germline V lookup: CDR1 LNHDA, CDR2 SQIVND (reference sequence). The CDR3 is 15 residues long. The CDR3 DNA reads as TGTGCCAGTAGCCCCTGGGGGGGATCTAACTATGGCTACACCTTC. It yields the protein CASSPWGGSNYGYTF. Looking up the rest from reference TRBV19 and TRBJ1-2 gives the full variable domain: DGGITQSPKYLFRKEGQNVTLSCEQNLNHDAMYWYRQDPGQGLRLIYYSQIVNDFQKGDIAEGYSVSREKKESFPLTVTSAQKNPTAFYLCASSPWGGSNYGYTFGSGTRLTVV.

This chain joins TRBV9 and TRBJ2-1; D uncertain. Trimming removed 2 bases at V and 11 bases at J, with 14 bases between. In germline, CDR1 is SGDLS, CDR2 YYNGEE. The CDR3 length is 13 residues. The CDR3 here is CASSVRLAEQQFF. In nucleotides, the CDR3 is TGTGCCAGCAGCGTCCGACTGGCGGAGCAGCAGTTCTTC.

The rearrangement links TRBV3-1 (or the pseudogene TRBV3-2) to TRBJ1-2; D not resolved. Trimming pared 5 bases from V and 4 bases from J, leaving 11 bases between. CDR1 LGHDT and CDR2 YNNKEL come from the germline V gene (reference sequence). CDR3 size: 13 residues. CDR3 amino acids: CASSAAGSYGYTF. CDR3 DNA: TGTGCCAGCAGCGCAGCCGGGAGCTATGGCTACACCTTC.

J is TRBJ1-2 and V is TRBV15; D not certain. V shed 0 bases and J shed 1 base, with 12 bases lying between them. This CDR3 comprises 16 residues. Germline V gene lookup returns CDR1 LNHNV and CDR2 YYDKDF (reference sequence). In nucleotides, the CDR3 is TGTGCCACCAGCAGAGATGGCGGTCCCGTTAACTATGGCTACACCTTC. It is translated as CATSRDGGPVNYGYTF. Full variable domain (rest looked up from reference TRBV15 and TRBJ1-2): DAMVIQNPRYQVTQFGKPVTLSCSQTLNHNVMYWYQQKSSQAPKLLFHYYDKDFNNEADTPDNFQSRRPNTSFCFLDIRSPGLGDTAMYLCATSRDGGPVNYGYTFGSGTRLTVV.

This clone was found once. The CDR3 reads CASSSPGEVFYGYTF. CDR3 bases: TGTGCCAGCAGTTCTCCCGGGGAGGTTTTTTATGGCTACACCTTC. This rearrangement joins TRBV28 to TRBJ1-2, with D unclear. V lost 4 bases and J lost 5, with 17 bases in between. Germline V gene lookup returns CDR1 MDHEN and CDR2 SYDVKM. The CDR3 is 15 residues long.

V gene TRBV3-1 (or the pseudogene TRBV3-2) combines with J gene TRBJ2-3; 7 bases fit TRBD1. CDR1 is LGHDT, CDR2 YNNKEL, per germline (reference sequence). The CDR3 extends over 16 amino acids. J was trimmed by 2 bases and V by 6 bases; bases with no gene match: 11. The CDR3 here is CASRPLTGQNTDTQYF. The CDR3 nucleotides are TGTGCCAGCAGACCTCTGACGGGACAGAACACAGATACGCAGTATTTT.

This sequence joins TRBV3-1 (or the pseudogene TRBV3-2) and TRBJ2-1; 11 positions agree with TRBD2. This CDR3 is built from 17 residues. Germline assignment: CDR1 LGHDT and CDR2 YNNKEL (reference sequence). The V and J ends lost 4 bases and 7 bases, in that order; junction bases with no gene match: 12. The chain's CDR3 is CASSRGSGGAMVNEQFF. CDR3 in DNA: TGTGCCAGCAGCCGCGGTAGCGGGGGGGCTATGGTAAATGAGCAGTTCTTC.

The V call is TRBV5-4, the J call TRBJ2-7; D is ambiguous. Germline V gene lookup returns CDR1 SGHNT and CDR2 YYREEE (reference sequence). This CDR3 spans 14 amino acids. Trimming pared 0 bases from V and 5 bases from J, leaving 12 bases between. The CDR3 region has the DNA TGTGCCAGCAGCTTGGGTAGTCAGGTACACGAGCAGTACTTC. Its translation is CASSLGSQVHEQYF. Variable domain in full (rest from reference TRBV5-4 and TRBJ2-7): ETGVTQSPTHLIKTRGQQVTLRCSSQSGHNTVSWYQQALGQGPQFIFQYYREEENGRGNFPPRFSGLQFPNYSSELNVNALELDDSALYLCASSLGSQVHEQYFGPGTRLTVT.

The chain recombines TRBV5-5 with TRBJ1-3, with D perhaps matching TRBD1 (5 bases). The CDR3 is made up of 14 amino acids. Germline assignment: CDR1 SGHKS and CDR2 YYEKEE (reference sequence). With 4 bases removed from V and 2 bases from J, the gap between germline ends came to 10 bases. DNA for the CDR3: TGTGCCAGCAGCACCCGGGGGGCTGGAAACACCATATATTTT. It specifies CASSTRGAGNTIYF.

This chain uses TRBV5-5 with TRBJ1-2; D might be TRBD1 (6 bases). The V gene's germline CDR1 is SGHKS and CDR2 YYEKEE (reference sequence). The length of the CDR3 is 17 residues. Trimming removed 1 base from V and 3 bases from J, with 19 bases in between. The CDR3 is CASSLTGISGVDYGYTF. In nucleotides, the CDR3 is TGTGCCAGCAGCTTGACAGGGATTTCTGGGGTAGACTATGGCTACACCTTC.

The DNA of the CDR3 is TGTGCCAGCAGCCGCTACGGAGGAGGATTGGGGGAGCAGTACTTC. This encodes CASSRYGGGLGEQYF. The chain joins TRBV9 to TRBJ2-7, with a tentative D call TRBD2 (5 bases). Per germline, CDR1 SGDLS and CDR2 YYNGEE. The V end lost 4 bases, the J end lost 7 bases, and 21 bases lay between the germline ends. This CDR3 is built from 15 residues.

This clone was counted only a few times. The J gene is TRBJ1-2, the V gene TRBV28; 7 bases fit TRBD1. The V gene's germline CDR1 is MDHEN and CDR2 SYDVKM. The V and J ends lost 5 bases and 8 bases, in that order; junction bases with no gene match: 14. This CDR3 has 15 amino acids. CDR3 sequence (DNA): TGTGCCAGCAGTCCCACAGGGGACCCGACGGGGGGCTACACCTTC. Translated, it gives CASSPTGDPTGGYTF.

V is TRBV7-2 and J is TRBJ2-7; 10 nucleotides agree with TRBD2. The CDR3 has 15 amino acids. V lost 4 bases and J lost 1; bases outside the gene matches: 4. From germline, CDR1 is SGHTA and CDR2 FQGNSA. In nucleotides, the CDR3 is TGTGCCAGCAGCTGGACTAGCGGACAATCCTACGAGCAGTACTTC. It translates to CASSWTSGQSYEQYF.

The rearrangement joins TRBV2 to TRBJ2-2, with D maybe TRBD1 (5 bases). This CDR3 region has 16 residues. Trimming stripped 4 bases from V and 0 bases from J, with 12 bases between. CDR1 is SNHLY and CDR2 is FYNNEI in the germline V gene. The CDR3 DNA reads as TGTGCCAGCAGTGTGAGGACACCGCCGAACACCGGGGAGCTGTTTTTT. It translates to CASSVRTPPNTGELFF.